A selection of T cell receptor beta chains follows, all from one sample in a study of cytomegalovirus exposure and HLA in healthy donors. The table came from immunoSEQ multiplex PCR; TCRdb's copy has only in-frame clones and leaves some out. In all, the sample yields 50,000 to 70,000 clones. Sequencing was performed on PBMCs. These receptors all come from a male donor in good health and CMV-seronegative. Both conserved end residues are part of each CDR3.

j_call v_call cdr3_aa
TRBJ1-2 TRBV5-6 CASSRQVAGYTF
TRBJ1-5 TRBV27 CASSITGGGGQPQHF
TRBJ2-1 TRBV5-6 CASSLAGGLVDEQFF
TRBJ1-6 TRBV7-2 CASSLSPDSYSPLHF
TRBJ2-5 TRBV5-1 CASSLGSRRGDFETQYF
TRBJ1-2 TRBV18 CASSPIDRDYGYTF
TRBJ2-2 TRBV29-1 CSVGTSGGGITGELFF
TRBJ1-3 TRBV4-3 CASRIGTGRRSGNTIYF
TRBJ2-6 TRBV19 CASNAWGRSNSGANVLTF
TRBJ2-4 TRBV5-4 CASSWGVGGLETKNIQYF
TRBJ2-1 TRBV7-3 CASSFRGRDEQFF
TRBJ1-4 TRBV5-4 CASSLQGTNEKLFF
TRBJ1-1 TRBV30 CAWSVPPETGNTEAFF
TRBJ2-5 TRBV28 CASAIQGAPGQETQYF
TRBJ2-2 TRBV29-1 CSAPTGTNTGELFF
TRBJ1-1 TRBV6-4 CASRRTGNTEAFF
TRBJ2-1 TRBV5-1 CASSLNLPGEGEQFF
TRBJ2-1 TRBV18 CASSQLAGTGVGNEQFF
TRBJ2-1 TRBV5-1 CASSFGTAGEQFF
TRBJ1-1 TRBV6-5 CASSYSDRAAEAFF
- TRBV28 CASRGLENEQYF
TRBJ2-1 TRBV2 CASSEARAAADEQFF
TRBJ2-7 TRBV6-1 CASSEANRGYEQYF
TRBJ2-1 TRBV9 CASSVGQGVNEQFF
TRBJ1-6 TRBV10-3 CAISESGQGLGSPLHF
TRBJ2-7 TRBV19 CASKGTGAYEQYF
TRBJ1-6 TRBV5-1 CASSLGQERSPLHF
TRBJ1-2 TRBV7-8 CASSLRSQGAPGYTF
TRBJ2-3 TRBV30 CAWTRSSPDTQYF
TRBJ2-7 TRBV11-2 CASSLGGASGRRGEQYF
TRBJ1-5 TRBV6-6 CASSYKSQPQHF
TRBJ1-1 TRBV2 CASIYATEAFF
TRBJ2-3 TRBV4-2 CASSRGLAGEGRAQYF
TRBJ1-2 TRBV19 CASSTGGQGAIYGYTF
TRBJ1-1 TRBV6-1 CASSLTGRTEAFF
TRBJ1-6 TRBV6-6 CASSRGLGPEKSPLHF
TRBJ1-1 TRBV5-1 CASSTAGTGMNTEAFF
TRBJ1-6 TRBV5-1 CASSALTGEKALHF
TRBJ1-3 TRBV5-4 CASTGASSGNTIYF
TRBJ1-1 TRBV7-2 CASSSGLDTEAFF